These 10 T cell receptor beta chains originate from one sample sequenced in a study of HIV-infected patients and healthy controls. Alpha and beta constant-region primers primed reverse transcription of 500 to 550 ng RNA. Each of the alpha and beta chains got its own library through chain-specific third strand synthesis with indices. TCRdb processed the 5' RACE reads anew with MiXCR; each CDR3 protein has one entry. The data hold 8,000 to 10,000 distinct CDR3 sequences, with roughly 7% observed a single time. All unsorted peripheral T cells were captured because whole blood was used without fractionation. This specimen was blood, taken before antiretroviral therapy. The receptor source for this set is an adult with HIV infection.

This clonotype was observed many times. CDR3 nucleotide sequence: TGCAGCGCCCAAAACACTGAAGCTTTCTTT. It yields the protein CSAQNTEAFF. The chain has TRBV29-1 and TRBJ1-1; D is uncertain. Trimming stripped 7 bases from V and 2 bases from J, with 5 bases between. Germline V CDR1 and CDR2: SQVTM, ANQGSEA. This CDR3 is 10 amino acids long.

The V and J genes are TRBV18 and TRBJ1-4; D uncertain. Trimming removed 4 bases from V and 8 bases from J, with 17 bases in between. From germline, CDR1 is KGHSH and CDR2 LQKENI. The CDR3 contains 15 residues. CDR3: CASSRTERKDEKLFF. As DNA, the CDR3 is TGTGCCAGCTCACGGACGGAGCGGAAGGACGAAAAACTGTTTTTT. The whole variable domain, filled in from reference TRBV18 and TRBJ1-4, reads NAGVMQNPRHLVRRRGQEARLRCSPMKGHSHVYWYRQLPEEGLKFMVYLQKENIIDESGMPKERFSAEFPKEGPSILRIQQVVRGDSAAYFCASSRTERKDEKLFFGSGTQLSVL.

This clonotype is medium-sized in the sample. Its ends do not fully match the called genes, so a read error is possible. The CDR3 nucleotides are TGTGCCAGCAGCCTAGCATCCTACAATGAGCAGTTCTTC. Its translation is CASSLASYNEQFF. The chain links TRBV11-1 to TRBJ2-1; a possible D gene is TRBD2 (5 bases). The germline V gene encodes CDR1 SGHAT and CDR2 FQDESV (reference sequence). This CDR3 spans 13 amino acids.

This clonotype was observed at least ten times. J is TRBJ2-5 and V is TRBV6-5; tentatively, D is TRBD1 (7 bases). The V gene lost 5 bases and the J gene lost 1 base, with 23 bases spanning the gap. This CDR3 region has 18 residues. CDR1 is MNHEY and CDR2 is SVGAGI in the germline V gene. The CDR3: CASSRGGTALRGQETQYF. The CDR3 DNA reads as TGTGCCAGCAGTAGAGGCGGGACAGCCCTTCGGGGCCAAGAGACCCAGTACTTC.

Ten or more counts support this clonotype. This chain joins TRBV20-1 and TRBJ2-1; D ambiguous. The V end lost 0 bases, the J end lost 4 bases, and 7 bases lay between the germline ends. The CDR3 runs to 13 residues. CDR1 is DFQATT and CDR2 is SNEGSKA in the germline V gene (reference sequence). CDR3 in DNA: TGCAGTGCTAGAGATTCGTTGTACAATGAGCAGTTCTTC. Residues: CSARDSLYNEQFF.

In its sample, this clonotype was seen a few times. V is TRBV5-1 and J is TRBJ2-7, with 9 bases that match TRBD1. The CDR3 loop spans 15 amino acids. The germline V gene has CDR1 SGHRS and CDR2 YFSETQ. V was pared by 3 bases and J by 5 bases, with 9 bases of the junction left unmatched. CDR3: CASSYKSTGGDEQYF. CDR3 DNA: TGCGCCAGCAGCTATAAATCGACAGGGGGGGACGAGCAGTACTTC.

This clonotype was seen ten or more times. The V and J genes are TRBV7-2 and TRBJ2-3; 8 positions match TRBD2. The ends lost 5 bases at V and 5 bases at J; junction bases unmatched: 12. CDR3 size: 16 residues. Germline-derived CDR1 and CDR2 are SGHTA and FQGNSA. The CDR3 region is CASSLRPSGGGDTQYF. CDR3 DNA: TGTGCCAGCAGCCTTCGCCCCAGCGGGGGTGGAGATACGCAGTATTTT. The full variable domain, its missing parts supplied by reference TRBV7-2 and TRBJ2-3, is GAGVSQSPSNKVTEKGKDVELRCDPISGHTALYWYRQSLGQGLEFLIYFQGNSAPDKSGLPSDRFSAERTGGSVSTLTIQRTQQEDSAVYLCASSLRPSGGGDTQYFGPGTRLTVL.

This clonotype has ten or more counts. The chain couples TRBV20-1 to TRBJ2-5, with TRBD2 matching over 7 bases. The J segment lost 3 bases and the V segment lost 6 bases, leaving 16 bases of the junction unmatched. In germline, CDR1 is DFQATT, CDR2 SNEGSKA (reference sequence). The CDR3 is made up of 16 amino acids. The CDR3 sequence is CSATGTKNSWEETQYF. The CDR3, as DNA: TGCAGTGCAACCGGGACTAAAAATTCCTGGGAAGAGACCCAGTACTTC.

This clonotype was seen a handful of times. This rearrangement joins TRBV2 to TRBJ2-1; possibly TRBD1 or TRBD2 for D (5 bases each). V lost 0 bases to trimming and J lost 14 bases, with 14 bases between them. Germline loops: CDR1 SNHLY, CDR2 FYNNEI. This CDR3 has 13 amino acids. CDR3 sequence reads: CASSEAPGPDKFF. DNA for the CDR3: TGTGCCAGCAGTGAAGCGCCGGGACCGGACAAGTTCTTC.

The sample holds many counts of this clonotype. The chain is built from TRBV27 and TRBJ1-2, with D perhaps matching TRBD1 (5 bases). Germline values: CDR1 MNHEY, CDR2 SMNVEV (reference sequence). The CDR3 has 14 amino acids. The germline V and J ends were trimmed by 2 bases and 4 bases, with 11 bases remaining between them. The CDR3 DNA is TGTGCCAGCAGTTTACACCCAGGGACCTATGGCTACACCTTC. Translation gives CASSLHPGTYGYTF.